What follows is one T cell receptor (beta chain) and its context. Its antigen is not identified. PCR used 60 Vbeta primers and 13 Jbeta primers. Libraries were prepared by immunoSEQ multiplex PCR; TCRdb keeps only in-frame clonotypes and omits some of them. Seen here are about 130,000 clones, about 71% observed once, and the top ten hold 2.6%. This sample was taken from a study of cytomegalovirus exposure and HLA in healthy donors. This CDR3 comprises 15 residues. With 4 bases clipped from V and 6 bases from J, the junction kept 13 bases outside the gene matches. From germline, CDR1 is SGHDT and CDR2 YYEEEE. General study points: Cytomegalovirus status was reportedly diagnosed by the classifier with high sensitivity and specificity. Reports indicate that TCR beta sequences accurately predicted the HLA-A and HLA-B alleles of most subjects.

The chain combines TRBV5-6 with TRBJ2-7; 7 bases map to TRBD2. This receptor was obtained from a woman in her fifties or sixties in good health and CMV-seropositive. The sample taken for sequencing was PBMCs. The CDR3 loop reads CASSPGGGQSTEQYF. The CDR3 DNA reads TGTGCCAGCAGCCCGGGGGGTGGCCAGAGTACCGAGCAGTACTTC.